This T cell receptor (beta chain) was observed in a study of blood T cell repertoires in COVID-19. Participants' own reports of clinical history determined their cohort assignment. There are 14 residues in the CDR3. Germline loops: CDR1 SGHTA, CDR2 FQGNSA. Between the trimmed V and J ends, which lost 2 bases and 2 bases, there was a span of 9 bases. The protocol was immunoSEQ multiplex PCR, while the TCRdb copy is restricted to in-frame clones and leaves out a portion. The sample lists approximately 240,000 clones; roughly nine tenths were seen once. The receptor was isolated from a woman in her 50s in a cohort exposed to, infected with or recovered from COVID-19 (not recorded which). Sequenced material: PBMCs or T cells enriched from blood (not recorded which). The chain has TRBV7-2 and TRBJ1-2; no reliable D call. For the CDR3, the DNA is TGTGCCAGCAGCTTACAGCAGGAAAACTATGGCTACACCTTC. Translation: CASSLQQENYGYTF.